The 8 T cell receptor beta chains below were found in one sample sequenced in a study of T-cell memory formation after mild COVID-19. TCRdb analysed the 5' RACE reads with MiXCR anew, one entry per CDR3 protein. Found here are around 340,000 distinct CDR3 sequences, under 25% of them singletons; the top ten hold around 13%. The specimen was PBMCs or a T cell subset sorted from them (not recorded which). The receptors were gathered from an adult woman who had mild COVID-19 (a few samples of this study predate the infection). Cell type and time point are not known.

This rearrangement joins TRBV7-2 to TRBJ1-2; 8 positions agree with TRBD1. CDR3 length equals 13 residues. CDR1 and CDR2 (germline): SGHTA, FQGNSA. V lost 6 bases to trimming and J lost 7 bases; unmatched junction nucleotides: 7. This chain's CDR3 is CASSPDRAGGYTF. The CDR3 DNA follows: TGTGCCAGCAGTCCGGACAGGGCAGGTGGCTACACCTTC.

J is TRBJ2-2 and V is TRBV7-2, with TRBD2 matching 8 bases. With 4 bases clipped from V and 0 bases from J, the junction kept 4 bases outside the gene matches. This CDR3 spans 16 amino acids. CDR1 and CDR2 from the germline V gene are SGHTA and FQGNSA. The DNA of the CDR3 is TGTGCCAGCAGCTCCCTACTAGCGGCGAACACCGGGGAGCTGTTTTTT. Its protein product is CASSSLLAANTGELFF.

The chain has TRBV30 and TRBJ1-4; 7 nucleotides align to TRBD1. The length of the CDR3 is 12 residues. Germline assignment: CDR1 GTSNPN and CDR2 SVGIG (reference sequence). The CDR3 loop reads CAAGGFLEKLFF. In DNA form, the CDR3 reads TGTGCTGCAGGGGGATTCCTTGAAAAACTGTTTTTT.

CDR3 sequence (DNA): TGTGCCAGCAGTTCCCCCCATACAGCGGGAGCAGATACGCAGTATTTT. It yields the protein CASSSPHTAGADTQYF. The J gene is TRBJ2-3, the V gene TRBV12-3 or TRBV12-4; 8 nucleotides agree with TRBD2. Germline trimming cut 4 bases from V and 4 bases from J; bases unmatched to any gene: 10. The length of the CDR3 is 16 residues.

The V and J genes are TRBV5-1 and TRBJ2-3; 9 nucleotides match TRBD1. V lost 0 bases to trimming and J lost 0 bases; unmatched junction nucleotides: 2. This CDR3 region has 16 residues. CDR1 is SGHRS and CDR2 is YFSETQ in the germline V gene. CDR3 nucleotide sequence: TGCGCCAGCAGCTTGGACAGGGGGCCTAGCACAGATACGCAGTATTTT. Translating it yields CASSLDRGPSTDTQYF.

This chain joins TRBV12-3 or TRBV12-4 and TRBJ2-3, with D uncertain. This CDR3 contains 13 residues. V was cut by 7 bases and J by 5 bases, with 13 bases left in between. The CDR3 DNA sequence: TGTGCCAGCACCACAATGGGGTTAGATACGCAGTATTTT. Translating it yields CASTTMGLDTQYF.

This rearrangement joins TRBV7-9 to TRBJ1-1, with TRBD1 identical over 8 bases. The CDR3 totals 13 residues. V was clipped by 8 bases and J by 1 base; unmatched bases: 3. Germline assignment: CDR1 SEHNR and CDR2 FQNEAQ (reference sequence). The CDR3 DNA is TGTGCCAGCCAAGGACAGGGGAACACTGAAGCTTTCTTT. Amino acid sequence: CASQGQGNTEAFF. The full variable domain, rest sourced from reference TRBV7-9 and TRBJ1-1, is DTGVSQNPRHKITKRGQNVTFRCDPISEHNRLYWYRQTLGQGPEFLTYFQNEAQLEKSRLLSDRFSAERPKGSFSTLEIQRTEQGDSAMYLCASQGQGNTEAFFGQGTRLTVV.

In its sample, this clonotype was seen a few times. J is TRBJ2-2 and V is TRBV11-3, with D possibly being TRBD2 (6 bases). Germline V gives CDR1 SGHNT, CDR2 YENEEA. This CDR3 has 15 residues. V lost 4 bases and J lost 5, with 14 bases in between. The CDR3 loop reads CASSSSGTQTGELFF. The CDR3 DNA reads TGTGCCAGCAGCTCTTCCGGGACTCAAACCGGGGAGCTGTTTTTT.